This T cell receptor (beta chain) was found in a study of shared clonotypes between healthy human individuals. Only in-frame clones appear in the TCRdb table, and some are missing; sequencing was by immunoSEQ multiplex PCR. The sample contains 2 million to 2.5 million clones, roughly 95% of which appear only once. Germline lookup yields CDR1 MDHEN and CDR2 SYDVKM. There are 15 residues in the CDR3. V lost 8 bases and J lost 4, with 15 bases in between. The specimen sequenced was naive CD4+ T cells sorted from blood. Subset given: CD45RA+ positively selected. The receptor was isolated from a man between 18 and 35 years old in good health. V and J are TRBV28 and TRBJ1-6; possibly TRBD1 for D (6 bases). The CDR3 is CASLDSMGYNSPLHF. CDR3 nucleotides: TGTGCCAGCCTGGACAGTATGGGTTATAATTCACCCCTCCACTTT.